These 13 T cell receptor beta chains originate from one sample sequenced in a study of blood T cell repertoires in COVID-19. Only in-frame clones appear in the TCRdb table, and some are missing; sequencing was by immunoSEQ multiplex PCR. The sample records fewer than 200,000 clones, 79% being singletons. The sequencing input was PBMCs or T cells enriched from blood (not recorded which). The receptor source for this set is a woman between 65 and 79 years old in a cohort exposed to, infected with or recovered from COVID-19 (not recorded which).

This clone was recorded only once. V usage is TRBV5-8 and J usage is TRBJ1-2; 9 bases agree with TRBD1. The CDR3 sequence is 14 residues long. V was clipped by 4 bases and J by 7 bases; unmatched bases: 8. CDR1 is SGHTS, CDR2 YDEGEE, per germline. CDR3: CASSLRDRVAGYTF. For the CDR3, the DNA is TGTGCCAGCAGCCTTAGGGACAGGGTGGCTGGCTACACCTTC.

The CDR3 loop is CASSYSATEDTQYF. The CDR3 nucleotides read TGTGCCAGCAGTTACTCCGCTACGGAGGATACGCAGTATTTT. V usage is TRBV6-5 and J usage is TRBJ2-3; D gene ambiguous. Between the trimmed V and J ends, which lost 0 bases and 6 bases, there was a span of 10 bases. The CDR3 sequence is 14 residues long. Germline CDR1 reads MNHEY; CDR2 reads SVGAGI.

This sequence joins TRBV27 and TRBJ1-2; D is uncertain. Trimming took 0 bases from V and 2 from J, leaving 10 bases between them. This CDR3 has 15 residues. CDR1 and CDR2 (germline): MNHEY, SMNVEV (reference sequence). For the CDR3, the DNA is TGTGCCAGCAGTTTATCAGCCACCACGAACTATGGCTACACCTTC. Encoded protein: CASSLSATTNYGYTF.

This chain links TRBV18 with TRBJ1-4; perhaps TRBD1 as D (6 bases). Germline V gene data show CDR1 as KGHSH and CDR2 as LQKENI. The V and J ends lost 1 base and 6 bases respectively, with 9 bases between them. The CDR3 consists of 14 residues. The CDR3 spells CASSPRTADEKLFF. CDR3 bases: TGTGCCAGCTCACCACGGACAGCCGATGAAAAACTGTTTTTT.

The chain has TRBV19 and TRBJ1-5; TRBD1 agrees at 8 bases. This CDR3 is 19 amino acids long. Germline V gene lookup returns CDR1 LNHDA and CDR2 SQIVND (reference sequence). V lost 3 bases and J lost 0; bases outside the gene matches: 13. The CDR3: CASSMDRADRLHSNQPQHF. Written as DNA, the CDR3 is TGTGCCAGTAGTATGGACAGGGCCGATCGTCTACATAGCAATCAGCCCCAGCATTTT.

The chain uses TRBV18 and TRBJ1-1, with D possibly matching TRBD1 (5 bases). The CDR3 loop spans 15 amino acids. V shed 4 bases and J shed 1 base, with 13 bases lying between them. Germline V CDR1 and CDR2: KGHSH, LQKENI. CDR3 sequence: CASSQGMRSNTEAFF. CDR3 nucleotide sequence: TGTGCCAGCTCACAGGGGATGAGGTCGAACACTGAAGCTTTCTTT.

CDR3 in amino acids: CASSPWGGTSGLSSYNEQFF. Written as DNA, the CDR3 is TGTGCCAGCAGCCCTTGGGGGGGGACTAGCGGGTTAAGCTCCTACAATGAGCAGTTCTTC. V is TRBV7-8 and J is TRBJ2-1; 12 bases map to TRBD2. Germline V gives CDR1 SGHVS, CDR2 FQNEAQ. V was pared by 5 bases and J by 0 bases, with 14 bases of the junction left unmatched. CDR3 length equals 20 residues.

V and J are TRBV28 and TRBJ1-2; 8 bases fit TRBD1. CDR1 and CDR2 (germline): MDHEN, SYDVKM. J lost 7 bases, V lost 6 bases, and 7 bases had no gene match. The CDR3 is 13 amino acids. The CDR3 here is CASRTQGVGGYTF. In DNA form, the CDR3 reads TGTGCCAGCAGAACACAGGGGGTGGGTGGCTACACCTTC.

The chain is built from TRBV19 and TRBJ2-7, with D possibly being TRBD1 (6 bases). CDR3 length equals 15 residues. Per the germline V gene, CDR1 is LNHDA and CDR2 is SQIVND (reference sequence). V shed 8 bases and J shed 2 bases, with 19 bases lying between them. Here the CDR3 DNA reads TGTGCCAGTTCCAGGTCGGCGGACAGCACCTACGAGCAGTACTTC. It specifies CASSRSADSTYEQYF.

CDR3 sequence (DNA): TGTGCCAGTAGTAAGAGGAGGCCCGGGGATGAAAAACTGTTTTTT. Protein sequence: CASSKRRPGDEKLFF. This chain links TRBV19 with TRBJ1-4, with D unresolved. The CDR3 consists of 15 residues. Looked up from germline, CDR1 is LNHDA and CDR2 is SQIVND (reference sequence). Trimming shortened V by 4 bases and J by 6 bases, and 15 bases separated the two germline ends.

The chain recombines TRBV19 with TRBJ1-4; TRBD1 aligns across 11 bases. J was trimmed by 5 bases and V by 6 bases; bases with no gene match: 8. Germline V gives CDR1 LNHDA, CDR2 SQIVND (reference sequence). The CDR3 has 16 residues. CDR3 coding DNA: TGTGCCAGTAGCCGGACAGGGGGCGCGTTGAATGAAAAACTGTTTTTT. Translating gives CASSRTGGALNEKLFF.

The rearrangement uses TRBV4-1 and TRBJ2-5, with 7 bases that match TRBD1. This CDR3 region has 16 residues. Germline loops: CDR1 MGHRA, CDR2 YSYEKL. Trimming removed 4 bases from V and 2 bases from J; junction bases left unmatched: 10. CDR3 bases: TGCGCCAGCAGCCTCGACAGGGAGAGTAATCAAGAGACCCAGTACTTC. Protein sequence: CASSLDRESNQETQYF.

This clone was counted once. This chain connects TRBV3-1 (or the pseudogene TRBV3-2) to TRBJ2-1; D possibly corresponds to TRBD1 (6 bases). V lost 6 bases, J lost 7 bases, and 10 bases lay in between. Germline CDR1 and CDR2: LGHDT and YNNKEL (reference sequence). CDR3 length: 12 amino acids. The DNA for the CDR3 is TGTGCCAGCAGACAGGGAAGGAATGAGCAGTTCTTC. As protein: CASRQGRNEQFF.